This T cell receptor (beta chain) was recorded in a study of read filtering for tumor transcriptome and immune sequencing. Study-level information: TCR-mapped reads were about 4 to 11 million with IR-seq versus about 85 to 1,300 with RNA-seq.

Sampling of bone marrow took place during active disease in every patient. The library was built from around 380 ng RNA with molecular barcoded adaptors for alpha/delta and beta/gamma chains. TCRdb processed the reads anew with MiXCR; each CDR3 protein has one entry. The sample contains 93,000 or so distinct CDR3 sequences, around a fifth of which appear only once. With respect to this clonotype: Its antigen remains unknown.

The CDR3 runs 12 residues. Deletions cut 5 bases from V and 9 bases from J, with 13 bases between. The V gene's germline CDR1 is MDHEN and CDR2 SYDVKM. General study findings and limits: Correlation between methods rose after single-read clonotypes were removed.

This receptor was taken from a donor at least 40 years old with multiple myeloma. The chain couples TRBV28 to TRBJ2-5; D might be TRBD2 (5 bases). Sequencing input: a population of CD138-negative cells sorted from bone marrow. The CDR3 DNA reads as TGTGCCAGCAGTGTAGGGCAGGAGGCCCAGTACTTC. It specifies CASSVGQEAQYF.